A selection of T cell receptor beta chains follows, all from one sample in a study of blood T cell repertoires in COVID-19. This table comes from immunoSEQ multiplex PCR, and its TCRdb copy is limited to in-frame clones, with some not included. The table lists about 180,000 clones, roughly 81% of them singletons. Sequenced sample: peripheral blood. The receptors here all came from an elderly woman with COVID-19, enrolled during active disease. Each CDR3 is given without its conserved first and last residue. Each record gives: J gene, V gene, clone size, CDR3 protein. Size values are once, few and many counts, or a class for expanded clones, and some rows have none.

TRBJ2-3,TRBV11-2,-,ASRWGETQY
TRBJ2-2,TRBV28,-,ASTPRGTSGELF
TRBJ1-2,TRBV9,-,ASSVAPGQGAHGYT
TRBJ1-5,TRBV11-3,-,ASSQGGNQPQH
TRBJ1-2,TRBV6-1,few,ASSQAGTDYGYT
TRBJ2-3,TRBV2,-,ASRQREITDTQY
TRBJ1-1,TRBV5-6,-,ASSLLDGQNTEAF
TRBJ2-7,TRBV7-9,-,ASSFTGPSYEQY
TRBJ2-7,TRBV28,-,ASSYGLAGGPYEQY
TRBJ2-1,TRBV19,once,ASSMRVPPGNEQF
TRBJ1-6,TRBV15,-,ATSRELNSPLH
TRBJ1-1,TRBV11-3,-,ASSSNRQGAHAF
TRBJ2-3,TRBV11-3,-,ASSLAAGTDTQY
TRBJ2-1,TRBV9,-,ASRPGGASSYNEQF
TRBJ2-7,TRBV13,few,ASSFGGSYEQY
TRBJ2-7,TRBV10-3,-,AISESSSGKIYEQY
TRBJ1-1,TRBV28,-,ASSSLDRDTEAF
TRBJ2-1,TRBV2,-,ASKLAGKGDEQF
TRBJ1-2,TRBV7-9,few,ASSQPWDRRRYT
TRBJ2-7,TRBV7-7,few,ASSLVAGAGYEQY
TRBJ2-3,TRBV19,-,ASSIRAGGTDTQY
TRBJ2-5,TRBV9,once,ASSSRGGGEETQY
TRBJ2-1,TRBV7-9,-,ASKKGLAGDNEQF
TRBJ1-6,TRBV5-1,-,ASSLGSRGSVVSYNSPLH
TRBJ2-1,TRBV4-1,-,ASSHPASGRYNEQF
TRBJ2-5,TRBV18,-,ASSPTTPGGETQY
TRBJ2-1,TRBV5-1,-,ASSRRLAGGYNEQF
TRBJ1-1,TRBV4-1,-,ASSQDWAKGPEAF
TRBJ2-7,TRBV19,-,ASSSASEQY
TRBJ2-2,TRBV7-9,-,ASSSSGFRVTGELF
TRBJ2-7,TRBV10-3,-,AISDPGYSSYEQY
TRBJ2-7,TRBV5-4,-,ASSLVKGSGNEQY
TRBJ1-3,TRBV18,few,ASSQGAGNTIY
TRBJ1-1,TRBV28,few,ASSIPRTGAYEAF
TRBJ2-5,TRBV6-2/TRBV6-3,-,ASRPGTGKQETQY
TRBJ1-1,TRBV5-8,-,ASSRTGQGNTEAF
TRBJ1-2,TRBV5-4,-,ASSRRQGGYGYT
TRBJ2-7,TRBV5-1,-,ASSLQGQGISYEQY
TRBJ2-1,TRBV2,-,ASSETRAYNEQF
TRBJ2-1,TRBV19,-,ASSIGLRLAGENNEQF
TRBJ2-7,TRBV11-3,-,ASSLTGQSYEQY
TRBJ2-2,TRBV12-3/TRBV12-4,once,ASSTYTGELF